This T cell receptor (beta chain) comes out of a study of blood T cell repertoires in COVID-19. CDR1 is SEHNR and CDR2 is FQNEAQ in the germline V gene (reference sequence). Trimming took off 5 bases at V and 5 bases at J, with 6 bases between the two ends. CDR3 length: 11 amino acids. This clone was seen just once. Original methodology: Using reference gene primer amplification, nucleated cell counts were estimated. Profiling relied on immunoSEQ multiplex PCR, and the TCRdb table lists in-frame clones only, not all of them. That table supplies the V and J calls and clone size; D and trimming were determined from the DNA. The table lists 140,000 or so clones, 89% of them singletons.

The TCR comes from a human donor in a cohort sampled during active COVID-19. The chain carries TRBV7-9 and TRBJ2-5; D is uncertain. Sample: peripheral blood. The DNA of the CDR3 is TGTGCCAGCAGCCCCGTCGAGACCCAGTACTTC. Its protein is CASSPVETQYF.